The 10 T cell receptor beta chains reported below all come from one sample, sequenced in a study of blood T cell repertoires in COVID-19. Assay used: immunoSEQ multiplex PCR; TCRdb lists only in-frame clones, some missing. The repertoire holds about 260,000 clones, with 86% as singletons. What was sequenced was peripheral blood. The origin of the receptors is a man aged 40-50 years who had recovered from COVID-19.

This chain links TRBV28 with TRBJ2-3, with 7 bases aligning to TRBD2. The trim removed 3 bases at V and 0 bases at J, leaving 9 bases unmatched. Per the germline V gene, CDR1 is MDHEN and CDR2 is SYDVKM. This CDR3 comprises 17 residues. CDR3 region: CASSLSSGVISTDTQYF. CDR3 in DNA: TGTGCCAGCAGTTTGTCTAGCGGAGTCATTAGCACAGATACGCAGTATTTT.

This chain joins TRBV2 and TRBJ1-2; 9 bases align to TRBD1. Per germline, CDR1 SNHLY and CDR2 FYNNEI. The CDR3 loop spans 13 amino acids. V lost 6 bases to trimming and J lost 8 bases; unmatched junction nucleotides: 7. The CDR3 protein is CASRKQGAEGYTF. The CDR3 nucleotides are TGTGCCAGCAGGAAACAGGGGGCTGAAGGCTACACCTTC.

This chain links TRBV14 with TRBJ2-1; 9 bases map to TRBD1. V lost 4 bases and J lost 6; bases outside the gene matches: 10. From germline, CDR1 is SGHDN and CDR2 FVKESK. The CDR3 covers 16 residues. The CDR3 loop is CASSRIRDRVSNEQFF. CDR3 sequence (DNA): TGTGCCAGCAGCCGGATCCGGGACAGGGTCTCCAATGAGCAGTTCTTC.

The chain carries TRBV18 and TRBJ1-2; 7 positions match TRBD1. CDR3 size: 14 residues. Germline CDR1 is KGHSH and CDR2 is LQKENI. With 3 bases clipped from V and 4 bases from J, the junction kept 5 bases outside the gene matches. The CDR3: CASSPTGTAYGYTF. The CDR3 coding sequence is TGTGCCAGCTCACCGACCGGGACAGCCTATGGCTACACCTTC.

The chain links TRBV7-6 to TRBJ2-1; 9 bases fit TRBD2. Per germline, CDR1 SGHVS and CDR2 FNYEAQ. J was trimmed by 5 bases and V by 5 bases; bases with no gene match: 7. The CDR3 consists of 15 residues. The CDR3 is CASSRLAGGNNEQFF. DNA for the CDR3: TGTGCCAGCAGCCGGCTCGCGGGGGGGAACAATGAGCAGTTCTTC.

The CDR3 DNA follows: TGTGCCAGCAGCGAGGCGGGAGGGCTGGGAGAGACCCAGTACTTC. It specifies CASSEAGGLGETQYF. The chain has TRBV9 and TRBJ2-5; 9 bases line up with TRBD2. J was trimmed by 4 bases and V by 3 bases; bases with no gene match: 7. CDR1 and CDR2 from the germline V gene are SGDLS and YYNGEE. The CDR3 sequence is 15 residues long.

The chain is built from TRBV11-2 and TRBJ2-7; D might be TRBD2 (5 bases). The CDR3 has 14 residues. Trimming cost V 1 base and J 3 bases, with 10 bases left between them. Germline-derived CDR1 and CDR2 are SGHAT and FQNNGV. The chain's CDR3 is CASSLGTANYEQYF. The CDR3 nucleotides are TGTGCCAGCAGCTTAGGGACTGCTAACTACGAGCAGTACTTC.

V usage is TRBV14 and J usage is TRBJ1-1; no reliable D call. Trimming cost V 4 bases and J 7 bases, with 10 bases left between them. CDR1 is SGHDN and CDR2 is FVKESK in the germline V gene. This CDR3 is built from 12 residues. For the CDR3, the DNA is TGTGCCAGCAGCCCGCCGCGAGTTGAAGCTTTCTTT. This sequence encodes CASSPPRVEAFF. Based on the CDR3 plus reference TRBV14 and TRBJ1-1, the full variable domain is EAGVTQFPSHSVIEKGQTVTLRCDPISGHDNLYWYRRVMGKEIKFLLHFVKESKQDESGMPNNRFLAERTGGTYSTLKVQPAELEDSGVYFCASSPPRVEAFFGQGTRLTVV.

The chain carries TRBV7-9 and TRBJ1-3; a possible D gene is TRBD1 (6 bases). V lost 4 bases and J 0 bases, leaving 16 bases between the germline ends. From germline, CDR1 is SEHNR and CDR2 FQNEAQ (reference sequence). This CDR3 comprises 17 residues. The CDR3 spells CASSSSHGQSSGNTIYF. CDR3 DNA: TGTGCCAGCAGCTCATCCCACGGACAGAGCTCTGGAAACACCATATATTTT.

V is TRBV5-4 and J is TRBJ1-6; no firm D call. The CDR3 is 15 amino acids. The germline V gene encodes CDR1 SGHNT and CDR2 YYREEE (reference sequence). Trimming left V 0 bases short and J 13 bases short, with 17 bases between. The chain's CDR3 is CASSLAGGLHAPLHF. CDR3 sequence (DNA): TGTGCCAGCAGCTTGGCCGGAGGACTGCATGCCCCCCTCCACTTT.